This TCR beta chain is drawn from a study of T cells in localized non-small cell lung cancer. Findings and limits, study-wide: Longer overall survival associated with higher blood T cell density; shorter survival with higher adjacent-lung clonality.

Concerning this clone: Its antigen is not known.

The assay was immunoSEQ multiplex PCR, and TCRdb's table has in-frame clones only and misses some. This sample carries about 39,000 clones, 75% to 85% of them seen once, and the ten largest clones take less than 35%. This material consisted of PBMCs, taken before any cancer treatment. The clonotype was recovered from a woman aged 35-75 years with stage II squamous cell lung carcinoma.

The CDR3 bases are TGTGCCACCGCATCGACGTATTACGAGCAGTACTTC. Amino acids: CATASTYYEQYF. The gene calls are TRBV28 and TRBJ2-7; D is undetermined. Per the germline V gene, CDR1 is MDHEN and CDR2 is SYDVKM. V was pared by 10 bases and J by 4 bases, with 14 bases between. This CDR3 region has 12 residues.